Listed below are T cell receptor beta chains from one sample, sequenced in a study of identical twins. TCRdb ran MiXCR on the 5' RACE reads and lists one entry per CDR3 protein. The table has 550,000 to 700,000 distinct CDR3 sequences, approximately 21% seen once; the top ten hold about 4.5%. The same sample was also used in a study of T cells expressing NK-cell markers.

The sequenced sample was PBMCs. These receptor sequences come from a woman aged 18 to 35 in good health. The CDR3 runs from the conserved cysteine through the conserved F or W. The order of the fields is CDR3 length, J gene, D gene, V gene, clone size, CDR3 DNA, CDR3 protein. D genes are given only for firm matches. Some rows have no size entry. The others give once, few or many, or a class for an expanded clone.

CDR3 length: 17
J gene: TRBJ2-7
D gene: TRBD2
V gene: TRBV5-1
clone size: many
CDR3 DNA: TGCGCCAGCAGCTTTTTATCGGCTAGCGGGTTCAATTACGAGCAGTACTTC
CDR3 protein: CASSFLSASGFNYEQYF

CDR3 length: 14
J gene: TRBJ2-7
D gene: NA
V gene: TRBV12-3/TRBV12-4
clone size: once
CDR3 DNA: TGTGCCAGCAGTACCCGAGACGAACCCTACGAGCAGTACTTC
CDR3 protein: CASSTRDEPYEQYF

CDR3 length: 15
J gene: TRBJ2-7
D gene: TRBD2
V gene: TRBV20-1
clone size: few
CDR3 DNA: TGCAGTGCTTCACCCGGGCTAGCGGGACTATACGAGCAGTACTTC
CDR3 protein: CSASPGLAGLYEQYF

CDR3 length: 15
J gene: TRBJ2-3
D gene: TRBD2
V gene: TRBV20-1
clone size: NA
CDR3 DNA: TGCAGTGCTACGGGACTAGCGGGCTCCTCGGATACGCAGTATTTT
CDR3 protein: CSATGLAGSSDTQYF

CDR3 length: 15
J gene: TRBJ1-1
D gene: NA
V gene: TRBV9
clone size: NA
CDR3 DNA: TGTGCCAGCACCACAATGGGAGGGCCGGACACTGAAGCTTTCTTT
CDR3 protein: CASTTMGGPDTEAFF

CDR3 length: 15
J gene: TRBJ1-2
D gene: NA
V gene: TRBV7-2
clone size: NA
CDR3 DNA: TGTGCCAGCAGCTTAGCCATGGGAGGGGGAAATGGCTACACCTTC
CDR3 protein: CASSLAMGGGNGYTF

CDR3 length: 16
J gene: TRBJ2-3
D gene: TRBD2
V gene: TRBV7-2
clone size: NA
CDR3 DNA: TGTGCCAGCAGCTCGGGACTAGCGGGAGAGGCAGATACGCAGTATTTT
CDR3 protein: CASSSGLAGEADTQYF

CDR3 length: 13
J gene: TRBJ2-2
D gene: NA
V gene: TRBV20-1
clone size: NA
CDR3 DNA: TGCAGTGCGTTACTAGCCGCGGGCGGGGAGCTGTTTTTT
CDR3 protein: CSALLAAGGELFF

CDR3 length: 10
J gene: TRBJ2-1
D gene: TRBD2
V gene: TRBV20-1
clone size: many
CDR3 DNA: TGCAGTGCGGGGAGGGATGAGCAGTTCTTC
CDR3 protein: CSAGRDEQFF

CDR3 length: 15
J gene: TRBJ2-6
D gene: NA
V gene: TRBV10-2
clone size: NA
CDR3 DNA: TGCGCCAGCAGATCGTCAGGGGCTGGGGCCAACGTCCTGACTTTC
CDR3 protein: CASRSSGAGANVLTF

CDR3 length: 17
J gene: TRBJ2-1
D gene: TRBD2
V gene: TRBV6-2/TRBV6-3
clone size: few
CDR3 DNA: TGTGCCAGCAGTTCCGAACCCACTAGCGGGAGACACAATGAGCAGTTCTTC
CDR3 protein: CASSSEPTSGRHNEQFF

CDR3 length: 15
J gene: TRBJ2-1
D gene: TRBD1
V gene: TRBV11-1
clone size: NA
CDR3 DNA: TGTGCCAGCAGCCACGGGGACAGGGGTTTCGATGAGCAGTTCTTC
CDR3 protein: CASSHGDRGFDEQFF